The rows below give T cell receptor beta chains drawn from one sample of a study of T cell responses to AZD1222 COVID-19 vaccine. Assay: immunoSEQ multiplex PCR; the TCRdb copy retains only in-frame clones and omits some. The sample includes more than 150,000 clones, about nine tenths of them seen just once. The sample in question was peripheral blood, obtained on day 0 of AZD1222 vaccination. Every receptor here comes from an adult in good health. CDR3s include the opening cysteine and the closing phenylalanine or tryptophan. The D gene is left open where the match is weak. Clone size is given for some rows only: seen once, a few or many times, or a class if the clone is expanded.

D gene: TRBD2
V gene: TRBV5-4
J gene: TRBJ2-3
clone size: .
CDR3 protein: CASSLVVAGMTDTQYF
CDR3 DNA: TGTGCCAGCAGCTTGGTCGTAGCGGGTATGACAGATACGCAGTATTTT

D gene: .
V gene: TRBV19
J gene: TRBJ1-6
clone size: .
CDR3 protein: CASRTQINSPLHF
CDR3 DNA: TGTGCCAGTAGGACACAAATTAATTCACCCCTCCACTTT

D gene: TRBD1
V gene: TRBV6-5
J gene: TRBJ1-1
clone size: .
CDR3 protein: CASTRQGVLGTEAFF
CDR3 DNA: TGTGCCAGCACTCGACAGGGGGTTTTGGGCACTGAAGCTTTCTTT

D gene: TRBD1
V gene: TRBV28
J gene: TRBJ2-5
clone size: .
CDR3 protein: CASSPARGQGWETQYF
CDR3 DNA: TGTGCCAGCAGTCCCGCCCGGGGACAGGGGTGGGAGACCCAGTACTTC

D gene: .
V gene: TRBV7-9
J gene: TRBJ2-1
clone size: .
CDR3 protein: CASSLEGNEQFF
CDR3 DNA: TGTGCCAGCAGCTTGGAGGGCAATGAGCAGTTCTTC

D gene: .
V gene: TRBV5-6
J gene: TRBJ1-6
clone size: .
CDR3 protein: CASSLNRLINSPLHF
CDR3 DNA: TGTGCCAGCAGCTTAAATAGGCTGATTAATTCACCCCTCCACTTT

D gene: TRBD1
V gene: TRBV25-1
J gene: TRBJ2-5
clone size: .
CDR3 protein: CASSESTGEETQYF
CDR3 DNA: TGTGCCAGCAGTGAATCGACAGGGGAAGAGACCCAGTACTTC

D gene: .
V gene: TRBV6-5
J gene: TRBJ1-4
clone size: .
CDR3 protein: CASRWEGRSNEKLFF
CDR3 DNA: TGTGCCAGCCGCTGGGAGGGCAGGAGTAATGAAAAACTGTTTTTT

D gene: .
V gene: TRBV4-2
J gene: TRBJ1-3
clone size: .
CDR3 protein: CASSPTQGSFSGNTIYF
CDR3 DNA: TGTGCCAGCAGCCCGACCCAGGGCTCCTTCTCTGGAAACACCATATATTTT

D gene: TRBD2
V gene: TRBV7-7
J gene: TRBJ2-5
clone size: .
CDR3 protein: CASSRGLAETQYF
CDR3 DNA: TGTGCTAGCAGCAGGGGACTAGCGGAGACCCAGTACTTC

D gene: TRBD1
V gene: TRBV7-9
J gene: TRBJ1-6
clone size: .
CDR3 protein: CASSHGTVNSPLHF
CDR3 DNA: TGTGCCAGCAGCCATGGGACAGTTAATTCACCCCTCCACTTT

D gene: .
V gene: TRBV3-1/TRBV3-2
J gene: TRBJ1-6
clone size: .
CDR3 protein: CASSQERRSSYNSPLHF
CDR3 DNA: TGTGCCAGCAGCCAAGAAAGGCGGAGCTCCTATAATTCACCCCTCCACTTT

D gene: TRBD2
V gene: TRBV2
J gene: TRBJ2-1
clone size: .
CDR3 protein: CASSEERGSSYNEQFF
CDR3 DNA: TGTGCCAGCAGTGAAGAGCGGGGAAGCTCCTACAATGAGCAGTTCTTC

D gene: .
V gene: TRBV6-6
J gene: TRBJ2-7
clone size: .
CDR3 protein: CASEVVGGYEQYF
CDR3 DNA: TGTGCCAGCGAGGTGGTGGGGGGATATGAGCAGTACTTC

D gene: .
V gene: TRBV19
J gene: TRBJ1-5
clone size: .
CDR3 protein: CASSIDRKGPKSAPQHF
CDR3 DNA: TGTGCCAGTAGTATAGATCGGAAGGGGCCAAAATCCGCGCCCCAGCATTTT

D gene: .
V gene: TRBV7-8
J gene: TRBJ2-6
clone size: once
CDR3 protein: CASSLTLAAGTGANVLTF
CDR3 DNA: TGTGCCAGCAGCCTGACGTTGGCAGCGGGCACGGGGGCCAACGTCCTGACTTTC

D gene: .
V gene: TRBV19
J gene: TRBJ1-2
clone size: .
CDR3 protein: CASSLQTRGYTF
CDR3 DNA: TGTGCCAGTAGTCTGCAGACACGAGGCTACACCTTC

D gene: TRBD1
V gene: TRBV28
J gene: TRBJ2-7
clone size: once
CDR3 protein: CASSLGQGAVGYEQYF
CDR3 DNA: TGTGCCAGCAGTTTGGGGCAGGGGGCGGTTGGCTACGAGCAGTACTTC

D gene: .
V gene: TRBV5-1
J gene: TRBJ1-5
clone size: .
CDR3 protein: CASSLDGNSNQPQHF
CDR3 DNA: TGCGCCAGCAGCTTGGACGGCAATAGCAATCAGCCCCAGCATTTT

D gene: .
V gene: TRBV28
J gene: TRBJ2-6
clone size: .
CDR3 protein: CASRTGDSGANVLTF
CDR3 DNA: TGTGCCAGCAGGACAGGCGACTCTGGGGCCAACGTCCTGACTTTC

D gene: .
V gene: TRBV18
J gene: TRBJ1-4
clone size: .
CDR3 protein: CASSPQGRDEKLFF
CDR3 DNA: TGTGCCAGCTCACCACAGGGTAGGGATGAAAAACTGTTTTTT

D gene: .
V gene: TRBV7-3
J gene: TRBJ1-6
clone size: .
CDR3 protein: CASSFGDDSPLHF
CDR3 DNA: TGTGCCAGCAGCTTCGGCGACGACTCACCCCTCCACTTT

D gene: .
V gene: TRBV7-9
J gene: TRBJ1-3
clone size: once
CDR3 protein: CASSLYDRDLYF
CDR3 DNA: TGTGCCAGCAGCTTATACGATAGAGACCTATATTTT

D gene: TRBD1
V gene: TRBV6-1
J gene: TRBJ2-2
clone size: .
CDR3 protein: CASSEQGANTGELFF
CDR3 DNA: TGTGCCAGCAGTGAACAGGGGGCGAACACCGGGGAGCTGTTTTTT

D gene: .
V gene: TRBV27
J gene: TRBJ2-7
clone size: .
CDR3 protein: CASSPRSGGMYEQYF
CDR3 DNA: TGTGCCAGCTCCCCCCGTAGTGGGGGCATGTACGAGCAGTACTTC

D gene: .
V gene: TRBV4-2
J gene: TRBJ1-2
clone size: .
CDR3 protein: CASSQETGGYTF
CDR3 DNA: TGTGCCAGCAGCCAAGAAACCGGTGGCTACACCTTC

D gene: .
V gene: TRBV3-1/TRBV3-2
J gene: TRBJ1-2
clone size: .
CDR3 protein: CASSPTGTTNYGYTF
CDR3 DNA: TGTGCCAGCAGCCCCACGGGCACTACTAACTATGGCTACACCTTC

D gene: TRBD1
V gene: TRBV28
J gene: TRBJ1-5
clone size: .
CDR3 protein: CASIRDRGGSQPQHF
CDR3 DNA: TGTGCCAGCATCCGAGACAGGGGCGGATCTCAGCCCCAGCATTTT

D gene: .
V gene: TRBV9
J gene: TRBJ1-3
clone size: once
CDR3 protein: CASSVAPSSSGNTIYF
CDR3 DNA: TGTGCCAGCAGCGTAGCTCCCAGCAGCTCTGGAAACACCATATATTTT

D gene: TRBD1
V gene: TRBV27
J gene: TRBJ1-1
clone size: .
CDR3 protein: CASSQDRGRTPDTEAFF
CDR3 DNA: TGTGCCAGCAGTCAGGACAGGGGGCGTACCCCGGACACTGAAGCTTTCTTT

D gene: TRBD1
V gene: TRBV5-8
J gene: TRBJ2-5
clone size: .
CDR3 protein: CASSPRDRGETQYF
CDR3 DNA: TGTGCCAGCAGCCCCCGGGACAGGGGCGAGACCCAGTACTTC

D gene: .
V gene: TRBV6-1
J gene: TRBJ2-1
clone size: .
CDR3 protein: CASSEAYSSEQFF
CDR3 DNA: TGTGCCAGCAGTGAAGCCTATAGCAGTGAGCAGTTCTTC

D gene: .
V gene: TRBV18
J gene: TRBJ2-5
clone size: .
CDR3 protein: CASSPPGAYQETQYF
CDR3 DNA: TGTGCCAGCTCACCCCCGGGTGCGTACCAAGAGACCCAGTACTTC

D gene: .
V gene: TRBV4-2
J gene: TRBJ2-4
clone size: .
CDR3 protein: CASSQDGSFSSKNIQYF
CDR3 DNA: TGTGCCAGCAGCCAAGATGGGTCGTTTAGCAGCAAAAACATTCAGTACTTC

D gene: .
V gene: TRBV7-9
J gene: TRBJ2-1
clone size: once
CDR3 protein: CASWLPGTSQFF
CDR3 DNA: TGTGCCAGCTGGCTCCCCGGGACGTCGCAGTTCTTC

D gene: .
V gene: TRBV19
J gene: TRBJ1-2
clone size: .
CDR3 protein: CASSIWAYEGPDDYGYTF
CDR3 DNA: TGTGCCAGTAGTATCTGGGCGTACGAGGGGCCCGATGACTATGGCTACACCTTC

D gene: .
V gene: TRBV5-1
J gene: TRBJ2-1
clone size: .
CDR3 protein: CASSLIRGSSYNEQFF
CDR3 DNA: TGCGCCAGCAGCTTGATCAGGGGTAGCTCCTACAATGAGCAGTTCTTC

D gene: .
V gene: TRBV19
J gene: TRBJ1-5
clone size: .
CDR3 protein: CASLPRGTGSNQPQHF
CDR3 DNA: TGTGCCAGCCTCCCGAGGGGGACTGGCAGCAATCAGCCCCAGCATTTT

D gene: TRBD1
V gene: TRBV4-1
J gene: TRBJ1-2
clone size: .
CDR3 protein: CASSFHRTGGPTVARGYTF
CDR3 DNA: TGCGCCAGCAGTTTCCATCGGACAGGGGGACCCACAGTGGCTAGGGGCTACACCTTC

D gene: .
V gene: TRBV11-2
J gene: TRBJ2-1
clone size: .
CDR3 protein: CASSLAGPNEQFF
CDR3 DNA: TGTGCCAGCAGCTTGGCGGGGCCCAATGAGCAGTTCTTC

D gene: TRBD1
V gene: TRBV6-6
J gene: TRBJ1-6
clone size: few
CDR3 protein: CASRYKTGLNSPLHF
CDR3 DNA: TGTGCCAGCAGATACAAGACAGGGTTAAATTCACCCCTCCACTTT

D gene: .
V gene: TRBV7-2
J gene: TRBJ1-2
clone size: .
CDR3 protein: CASSLGPLQNYGYTF
CDR3 DNA: TGTGCCAGCAGCTTAGGTCCATTACAGAACTATGGCTACACCTTC

D gene: TRBD2
V gene: TRBV7-6
J gene: TRBJ2-5
clone size: .
CDR3 protein: CASSSGGVAGAARETQYF
CDR3 DNA: TGTGCCAGCAGCTCAGGAGGGGTAGCGGGGGCGGCGAGGGAGACCCAGTACTTC

D gene: .
V gene: TRBV9
J gene: TRBJ1-2
clone size: .
CDR3 protein: CASSVEGYHGYTF
CDR3 DNA: TGTGCCAGCAGCGTAGAAGGGTATCATGGCTACACCTTC

D gene: TRBD1
V gene: TRBV18
J gene: TRBJ1-6
clone size: .
CDR3 protein: CASSPSRGQNSPLHF
CDR3 DNA: TGTGCCAGCTCACCGAGTAGGGGGCAAAATTCACCCCTCCACTTT

D gene: TRBD1
V gene: TRBV6-2/TRBV6-3
J gene: TRBJ2-2
clone size: .
CDR3 protein: CASSLTGVNTGELFF
CDR3 DNA: TGTGCCAGCAGTTTAACAGGGGTAAACACCGGGGAGCTGTTTTTT

D gene: .
V gene: TRBV5-4
J gene: TRBJ1-1
clone size: .
CDR3 protein: CASSLTGITEAFF
CDR3 DNA: TGTGCCAGCAGCTTGACAGGGATTACTGAAGCTTTCTTT

D gene: .
V gene: TRBV7-3
J gene: TRBJ1-1
clone size: .
CDR3 protein: CASSHRPGPMLYDTEAFF
CDR3 DNA: TGTGCCAGCAGCCACCGGCCGGGGCCGATGCTGTACGACACTGAAGCTTTCTTT